These 6 T cell receptor beta chains originate from one sample sequenced in a study of cytomegalovirus exposure and HLA in healthy donors. The PCR contained 60 Vbeta and 13 Jbeta primers. Generated by immunoSEQ multiplex PCR, the TCRdb table keeps only in-frame clones and is missing some. The profile covers about 140,000 clones, with roughly 77% appearing a single time and less than 5% taken by the ten largest. The sample taken for sequencing was PBMCs. Receptors originate from a male donor in good health and CMV-seronegative.

The V gene is TRBV7-3, the J gene TRBJ2-4; a weak D match, TRBD1 (5 bases). This CDR3 is 11 amino acids long. Germline CDR1 is SGHTA and CDR2 is FQGTGA. V shed 4 bases and J shed 10 bases, with 8 bases lying between them. DNA of the CDR3: TGTGCCAGCAGCTCCGGACAAATTCAGTACTTC. Translating it yields CASSSGQIQYF. Supplemented by reference TRBV7-3 and TRBJ2-4, the full variable domain reads GAGVSQTPSNKVTEKGKYVELRCDPISGHTALYWYRQSLGQGPEFLIYFQGTGAADDSGLPNDRFFAVRPEGSVSTLKIQRTERGDSAVYLCASSSGQIQYFGAGTRLSVL.

The rearrangement uses TRBV7-2 and TRBJ2-7, with 9 bases that match TRBD1. V dropped 3 bases and J dropped 3; count of bases not matched to a gene: 6. CDR1 is SGHTA, CDR2 FQGNSA, per germline. This CDR3 has 15 residues. CDR3 residues: CASSLGQGIYYEQYF. The CDR3 DNA is TGTGCCAGCAGCTTGGGACAGGGTATATACTACGAGCAGTACTTC.

The CDR3 DNA reads as TGTGCCAGTAGTCTCAGGGGAAATGAGCAGTTCTTC. It specifies CASSLRGNEQFF. This chain joins TRBV19 and TRBJ2-1; D may be TRBD1 (6 bases). CDR3 length: 12 amino acids. V lost 5 bases to trimming and J lost 7 bases, with 9 bases between them. Germline V gives CDR1 LNHDA, CDR2 SQIVND (reference sequence). Full variable domain (missing parts from reference TRBV19 and TRBJ2-1): DGGITQSPKYLFRKEGQNVTLSCEQNLNHDAMYWYRQDPGQGLRLIYYSQIVNDFQKGDIAEGYSVSREKKESFPLTVTSAQKNPTAFYLCASSLRGNEQFFGPGTRLTVL.

The chain recombines TRBV27 with TRBJ2-1; TRBD2 agrees at 11 bases. V lost 3 bases to trimming and J lost 3 bases; unmatched junction nucleotides: 4. The CDR3 is 16 amino acids. Germline V lookup: CDR1 MNHEY, CDR2 SMNVEV (reference sequence). This CDR3 is CASSLGTSGYYNEQFF. The CDR3 DNA sequence: TGTGCCAGCAGTTTGGGGACTAGCGGATACTACAATGAGCAGTTCTTC.

In its sample, this clone was seen once. This chain joins TRBV6-1 and TRBJ1-1; D ambiguous. The CDR3 totals 12 residues. V was clipped by 0 bases and J by 11 bases, with 10 bases between them. Germline V gene data show CDR1 as MNHNS and CDR2 as SASEGT. CDR3 in amino acids: CASSEAVRGAFF. Written as DNA, the CDR3 is TGTGCCAGCAGTGAAGCGGTAAGAGGGGCTTTCTTT.

The chain has TRBV9 and TRBJ2-3, with a tentative D call TRBD1 (6 bases). The CDR3 consists of 16 residues. V lost 3 bases to trimming and J lost 2 bases, with 16 bases between them. The germline V gene has CDR1 SGDLS and CDR2 YYNGEE. CDR3 bases: TGTGCCAGCAGCGCATTCCTGGACAGCTACACAGATACGCAGTATTTT. Translated, it gives CASSAFLDSYTDTQYF.